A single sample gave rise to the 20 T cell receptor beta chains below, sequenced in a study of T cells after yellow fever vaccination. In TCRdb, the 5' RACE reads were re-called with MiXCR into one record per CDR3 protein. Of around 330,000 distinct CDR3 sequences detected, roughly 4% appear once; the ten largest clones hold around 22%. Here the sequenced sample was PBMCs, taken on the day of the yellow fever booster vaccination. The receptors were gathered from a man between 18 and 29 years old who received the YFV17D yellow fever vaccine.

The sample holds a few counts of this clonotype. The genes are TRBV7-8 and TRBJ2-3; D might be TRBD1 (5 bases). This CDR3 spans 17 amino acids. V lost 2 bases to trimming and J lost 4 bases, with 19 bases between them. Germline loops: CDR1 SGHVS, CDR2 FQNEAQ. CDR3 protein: CASSLRRTEARADTQYF. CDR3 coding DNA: TGTGCCAGCAGCTTAAGACGAACAGAGGCCAGGGCAGATACGCAGTATTTT.

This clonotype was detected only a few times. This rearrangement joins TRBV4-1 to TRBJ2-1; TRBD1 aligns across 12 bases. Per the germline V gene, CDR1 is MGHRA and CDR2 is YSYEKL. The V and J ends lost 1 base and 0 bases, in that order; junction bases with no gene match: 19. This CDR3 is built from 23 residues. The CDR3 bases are TGCGCCAGCAGCCAAGGGCTTGGATATGGGACAGGGGGCGCCCGGAGCTCCTACAATGAGCAGTTCTTC. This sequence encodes CASSQGLGYGTGGARSSYNEQFF.

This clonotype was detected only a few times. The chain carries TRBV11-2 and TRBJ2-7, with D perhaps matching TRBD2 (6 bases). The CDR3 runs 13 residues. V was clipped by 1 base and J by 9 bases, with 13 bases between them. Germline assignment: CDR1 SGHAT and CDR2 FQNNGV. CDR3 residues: CASSLVGSGMQYF. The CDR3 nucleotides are TGTGCCAGCAGCTTAGTGGGTAGCGGAATGCAGTACTTC.

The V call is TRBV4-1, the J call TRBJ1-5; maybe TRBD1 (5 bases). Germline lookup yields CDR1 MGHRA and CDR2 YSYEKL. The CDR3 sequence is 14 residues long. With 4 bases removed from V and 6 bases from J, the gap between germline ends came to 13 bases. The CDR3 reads CASSRGLRGQPQHF. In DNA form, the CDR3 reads TGCGCCAGCAGCCGGGGACTCCGAGGTCAGCCCCAGCATTTT.

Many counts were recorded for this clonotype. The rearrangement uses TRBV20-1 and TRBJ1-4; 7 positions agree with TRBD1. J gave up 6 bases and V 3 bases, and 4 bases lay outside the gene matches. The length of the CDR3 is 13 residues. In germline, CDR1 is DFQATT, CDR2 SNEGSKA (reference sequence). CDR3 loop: CSASRDRYEKLFF. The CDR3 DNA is TGCAGTGCTAGCCGGGACAGATATGAAAAACTGTTTTTT.

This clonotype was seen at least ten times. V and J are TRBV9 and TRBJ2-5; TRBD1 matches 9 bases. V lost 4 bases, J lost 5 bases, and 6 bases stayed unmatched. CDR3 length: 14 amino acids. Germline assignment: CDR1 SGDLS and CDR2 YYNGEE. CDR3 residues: CASSRTGAGETQYF. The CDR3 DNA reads TGTGCCAGCAGCAGGACAGGGGCGGGGGAGACCCAGTACTTC.

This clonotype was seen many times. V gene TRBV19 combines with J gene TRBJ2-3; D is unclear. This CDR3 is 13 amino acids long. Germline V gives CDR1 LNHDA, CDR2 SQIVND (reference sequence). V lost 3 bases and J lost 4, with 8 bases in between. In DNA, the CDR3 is TGTGCCAGTAGTATCCGTGGCGCAGATACGCAGTATTTT. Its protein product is CASSIRGADTQYF.

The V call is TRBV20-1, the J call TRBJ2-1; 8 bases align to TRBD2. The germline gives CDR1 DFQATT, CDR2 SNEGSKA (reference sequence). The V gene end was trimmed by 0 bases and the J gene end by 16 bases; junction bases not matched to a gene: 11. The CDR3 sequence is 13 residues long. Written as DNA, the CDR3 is TGCAGTGCTAGAGATATGACGGGGGGGCTATTATTCTTC. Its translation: CSARDMTGGLLFF.

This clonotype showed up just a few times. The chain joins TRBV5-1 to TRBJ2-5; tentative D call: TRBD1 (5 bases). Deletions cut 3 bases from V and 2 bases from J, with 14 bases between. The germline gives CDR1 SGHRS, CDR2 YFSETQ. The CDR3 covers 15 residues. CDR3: CASSWGPKGQETQYF. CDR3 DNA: TGCGCCAGCAGCTGGGGCCCCAAAGGACAAGAGACCCAGTACTTC.

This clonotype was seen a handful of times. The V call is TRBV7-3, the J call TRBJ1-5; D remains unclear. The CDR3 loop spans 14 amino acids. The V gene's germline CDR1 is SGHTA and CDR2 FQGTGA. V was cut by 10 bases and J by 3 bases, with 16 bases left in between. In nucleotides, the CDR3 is TGTGCCACCGGTGGGGAGTCCCTCAATCAGCCCCAGCATTTT. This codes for CATGGESLNQPQHF.

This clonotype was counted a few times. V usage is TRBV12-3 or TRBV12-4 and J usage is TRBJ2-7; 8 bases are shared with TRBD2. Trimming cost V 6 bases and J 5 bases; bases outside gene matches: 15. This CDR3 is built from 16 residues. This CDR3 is CASSPYTAGGAHEQYF. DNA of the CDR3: TGTGCCAGCAGCCCATATACAGCCGGGGGGGCCCACGAGCAGTACTTC.

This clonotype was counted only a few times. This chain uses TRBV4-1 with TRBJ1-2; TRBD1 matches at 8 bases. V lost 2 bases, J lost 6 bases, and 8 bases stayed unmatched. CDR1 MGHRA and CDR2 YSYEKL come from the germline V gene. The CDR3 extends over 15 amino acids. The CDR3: CASSQPGQGSHGYTF. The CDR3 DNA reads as TGCGCCAGCAGCCAACCTGGACAGGGTTCCCATGGCTACACCTTC.

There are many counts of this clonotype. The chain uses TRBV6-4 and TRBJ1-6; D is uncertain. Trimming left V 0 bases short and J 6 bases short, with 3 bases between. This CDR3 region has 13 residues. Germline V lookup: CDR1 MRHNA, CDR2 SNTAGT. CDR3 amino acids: CASSDSPNSPLHF. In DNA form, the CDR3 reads TGTGCCAGCAGTGACTCGCCTAATTCACCCCTCCACTTT.

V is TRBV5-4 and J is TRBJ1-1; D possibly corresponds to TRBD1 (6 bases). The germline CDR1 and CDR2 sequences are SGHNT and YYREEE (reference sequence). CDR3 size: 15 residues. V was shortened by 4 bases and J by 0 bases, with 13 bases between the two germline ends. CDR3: CASSQMGHLNTEAFF. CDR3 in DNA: TGTGCCAGCAGCCAGATGGGACACCTGAACACTGAAGCTTTCTTT.

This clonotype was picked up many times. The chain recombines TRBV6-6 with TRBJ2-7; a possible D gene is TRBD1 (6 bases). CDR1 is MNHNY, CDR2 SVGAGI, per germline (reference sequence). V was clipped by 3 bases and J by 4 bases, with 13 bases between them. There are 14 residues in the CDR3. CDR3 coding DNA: TGTGCCAGCAGTTATGGCCAGGACAGATACGAGCAGTACTTC. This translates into CASSYGQDRYEQYF.

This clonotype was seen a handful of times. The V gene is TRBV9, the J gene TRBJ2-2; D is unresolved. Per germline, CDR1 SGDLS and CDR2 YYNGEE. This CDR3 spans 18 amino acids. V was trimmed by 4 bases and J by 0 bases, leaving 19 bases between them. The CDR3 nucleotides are TGTGCCAGCAGCAAACCCGCGGTTACAACACCGAACACCGGGGAGCTGTTTTTT. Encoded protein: CASSKPAVTTPNTGELFF.

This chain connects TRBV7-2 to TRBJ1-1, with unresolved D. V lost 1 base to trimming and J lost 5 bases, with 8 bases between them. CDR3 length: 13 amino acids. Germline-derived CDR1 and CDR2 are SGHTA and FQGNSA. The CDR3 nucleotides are TGTGCCAGCAGCTTAGAAACAGAAACTGAAGCTTTCTTT. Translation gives CASSLETETEAFF.

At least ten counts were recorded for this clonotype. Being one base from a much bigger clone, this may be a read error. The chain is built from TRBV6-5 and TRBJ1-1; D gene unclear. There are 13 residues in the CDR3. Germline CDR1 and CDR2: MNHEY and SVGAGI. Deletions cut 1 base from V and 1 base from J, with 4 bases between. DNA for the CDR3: TGTGCCAGCAGTTACTGGGAGAACACTGAAGCTTTCTTT. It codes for CASSYWENTEAFF.

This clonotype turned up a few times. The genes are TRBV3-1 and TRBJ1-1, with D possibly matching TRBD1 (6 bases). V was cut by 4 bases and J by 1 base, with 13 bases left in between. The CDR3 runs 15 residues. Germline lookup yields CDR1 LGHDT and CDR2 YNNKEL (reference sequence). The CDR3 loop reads CASSLRGGWNTEAFF. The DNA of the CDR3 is TGTGCCAGCAGCCTCAGGGGCGGGTGGAACACTGAAGCTTTCTTT. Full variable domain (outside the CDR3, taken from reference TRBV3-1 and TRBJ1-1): DTAVSQTPKYLVTQMGNDKSIKCEQNLGHDTMYWYKQDSKKFLKIMFSYNNKELIINETVPNRFSPKSPDKAHLNLHINSLELGDSAVYFCASSLRGGWNTEAFFGQGTRLTVV.

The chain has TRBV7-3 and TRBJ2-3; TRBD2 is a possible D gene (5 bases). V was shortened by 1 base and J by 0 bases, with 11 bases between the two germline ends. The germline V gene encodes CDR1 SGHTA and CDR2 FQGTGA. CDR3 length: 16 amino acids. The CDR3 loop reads CASSLNAGESTDTQYF. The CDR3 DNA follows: TGTGCCAGCAGCTTAAACGCCGGGGAGAGCACAGATACGCAGTATTTT.